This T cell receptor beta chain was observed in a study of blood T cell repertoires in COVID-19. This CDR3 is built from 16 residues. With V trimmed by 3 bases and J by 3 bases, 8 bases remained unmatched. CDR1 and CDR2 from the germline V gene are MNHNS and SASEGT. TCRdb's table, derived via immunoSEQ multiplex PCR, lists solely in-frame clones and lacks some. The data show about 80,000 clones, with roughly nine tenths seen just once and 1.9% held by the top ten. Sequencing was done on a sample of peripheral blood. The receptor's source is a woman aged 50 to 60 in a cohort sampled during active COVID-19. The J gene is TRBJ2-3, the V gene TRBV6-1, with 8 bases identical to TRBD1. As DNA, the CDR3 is TGTGCCAGCAGTGAGGGGGGCGGACAGGGAACAGATACGCAGTATTTT. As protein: CASSEGGGQGTDTQYF.